This T cell receptor beta chain emerged from a study of blood T cell repertoires in COVID-19. Overall study: COVID-19 samples from acute and convalescent phases originated in the United States, Italy and Spain.

Germline V gene sequence: CDR1 SGHDN, CDR2 FVKESK. This CDR3 is 17 amino acids long. Losses at the gene ends were 0 bases for V and 1 base for J; bases not matched to a gene: 6. As originally analysed: Reference gene primer amplification yielded estimated nucleated cell counts. Sequencing was performed with immunoSEQ multiplex PCR; in TCRdb, only in-frame clones are kept and a portion is missing. V, J and clone size are taken as reported in that table, and D and trimming were inferred from the DNA itself. The sample has about 200,000 clones, approximately 90% seen once. The source material was peripheral blood. The V call is TRBV14, the J call TRBJ2-1; TRBD2 matches 7 bases. This clonotype was obtained from a man aged 50-60 years with acute or convalescent COVID-19. CDR3 sequence (DNA): TGTGCCAGCAGCCAAGATTGGAGCGGGGCTTCCTACAATGAGCAGTTCTTC. Translating it yields CASSQDWSGASYNEQFF.